One sample yielded the 9 T cell receptor beta chains listed below, sequenced in a study of PD-L1 blockade in urothelial cancer. The data were produced by immunoSEQ multiplex PCR, yet TCRdb's version contains in-frame clones alone and is incomplete. The sample has over 25,000 clones, around 80% seen once. Described time point: peripheral blood 6 weeks after treatment start. Sequences were derived from PBMCs, sampled around atezolizumab (anti-PD-L1) treatment. Source of these receptors: a man in his 70s with urothelial cancer.

CDR3 protein: CASTGADTQYF. The CDR3 DNA is TGTGCCAGCACAGGGGCAGATACGCAGTATTTT. V usage is TRBV28 and J usage is TRBJ2-3; weak D call: TRBD1 (6 bases). The CDR3 sequence is 11 residues long. Per germline, CDR1 MDHEN and CDR2 SYDVKM. Trimming pared 7 bases from V and 4 bases from J, leaving 6 bases between.

V is TRBV19 and J is TRBJ2-1; 7 positions match TRBD2. V trimming: 5 bases; J trimming: 6 bases; junction bases outside the gene matches: 7. CDR1 is LNHDA, CDR2 SQIVND, per germline (reference sequence). The CDR3 has 14 amino acids. CDR3 nucleotide sequence: TGTGCCAGTAGTGCCACGGGGAGGGCCAATGAGCAGTTCTTC. It yields the protein CASSATGRANEQFF.

V gene TRBV7-2 combines with J gene TRBJ1-2; 9 positions match TRBD1. CDR3 length: 15 amino acids. CDR1 and CDR2 from the germline V gene are SGHTA and FQGNSA. J was trimmed by 8 bases and V by 4 bases; bases with no gene match: 11. The CDR3 reads CASSSNLGTGQGYTF. The CDR3 bases are TGTGCCAGCAGCTCCAACTTAGGGACAGGGCAAGGCTACACCTTC. Together with reference TRBV7-2 and TRBJ1-2, the CDR3 gives the full variable domain: GAGVSQSPSNKVTEKGKDVELRCDPISGHTALYWYRQSLGQGLEFLIYFQGNSAPDKSGLPSDRFSAERTGGSVSTLTIQRTQQEDSAVYLCASSSNLGTGQGYTFGSGTRLTVV.

The CDR3 is CASSVTTGSTEAFF. CDR3 nucleotides: TGTGCCAGCAGTGTAACGACAGGGAGTACTGAAGCTTTCTTT. This chain connects TRBV27 to TRBJ1-1; 7 bases align to TRBD1. CDR1 MNHEY and CDR2 SMNVEV come from the germline V gene (reference sequence). The CDR3 spans 14 residues. V lost 5 bases, J lost 5 bases, and 8 bases stayed unmatched.

CDR3 region: CASSARTSATHNEQFF. In DNA form, the CDR3 reads TGTGCCAGCAGCGCCAGGACTAGCGCTACCCACAATGAGCAGTTCTTC. The V call is TRBV9, the J call TRBJ2-1, with 9 positions matching TRBD2. Looked up from germline, CDR1 is SGDLS and CDR2 is YYNGEE. J was trimmed by 5 bases and V by 3 bases; bases with no gene match: 9. CDR3 size: 16 residues. Looking up the rest from reference TRBV9 and TRBJ2-1 gives the full variable domain: DSGVTQTPKHLITATGQRVTLRCSPRSGDLSVYWYQQSLDQGLQFLIQYYNGEERAKGNILERFSAQQFPDLHSELNLSSLELGDSALYFCASSARTSATHNEQFFGPGTRLTVL.

V and J are TRBV4-1 and TRBJ1-5; D unresolved. Trimming pared 1 base from V and 0 bases from J, leaving 7 bases between. The CDR3 has 15 amino acids. The germline CDR1 and CDR2 sequences are MGHRA and YSYEKL. Written as DNA, the CDR3 is TGCGCCAGCAGCCAAGTTCTAATTAGCAATCAGCCCCAGCATTTT. Amino acids: CASSQVLISNQPQHF.

V usage is TRBV11-2 and J usage is TRBJ2-3, with D maybe TRBD1 (6 bases). The germline V gene has CDR1 SGHAT and CDR2 FQNNGV. Trimming took 5 bases from V and 2 from J, leaving 11 bases between them. The CDR3 runs 14 residues. The CDR3 sequence: CASSPGQNTDTQYF. The CDR3 DNA sequence: TGTGCCAGCAGCCCCGGACAGAACACAGATACGCAGTATTTT.

V gene TRBV5-1 combines with J gene TRBJ2-3, with D uncertain. Germline V CDR1 and CDR2: SGHRS, YFSETQ. With 2 bases removed from V and 3 bases from J, the gap between germline ends came to 10 bases. CDR3 length: 14 amino acids. This chain's CDR3 is CASSLARATDTQYF. CDR3 bases: TGCGCCAGCAGCTTAGCGAGAGCAACAGATACGCAGTATTTT.

This chain's CDR3 is CATSIERAQNEKLFF. DNA of the CDR3: TGTGCCACCAGCATCGAGCGGGCTCAAAATGAAAAACTGTTTTTT. The J gene is TRBJ1-4, the V gene TRBV15; D is undetermined. The CDR3 loop spans 15 amino acids. Germline V CDR1 and CDR2: LNHNV, YYDKDF (reference sequence). With 4 bases removed from V and 5 bases from J, the gap between germline ends came to 14 bases.